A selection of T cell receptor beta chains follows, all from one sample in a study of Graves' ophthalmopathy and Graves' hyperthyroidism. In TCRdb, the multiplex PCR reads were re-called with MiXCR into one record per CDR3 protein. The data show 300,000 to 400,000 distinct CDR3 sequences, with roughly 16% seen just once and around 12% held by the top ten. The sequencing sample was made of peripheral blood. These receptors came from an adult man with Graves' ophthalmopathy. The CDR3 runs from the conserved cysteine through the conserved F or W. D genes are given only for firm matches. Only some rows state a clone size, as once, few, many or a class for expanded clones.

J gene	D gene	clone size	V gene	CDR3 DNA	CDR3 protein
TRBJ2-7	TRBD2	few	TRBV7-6	TGTGCCAGCAGCTGGAATAGCGGGAGCGGGTACGAGCAGTACTTC	CASSWNSGSGYEQYF
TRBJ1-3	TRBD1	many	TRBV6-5	TGTGCCAGCAATCGGGGGGCGTCGGGACAGGGTCGGAAAAGTGGCAACACCATATATTTT	CASNRGASGQGRKSGNTIYF
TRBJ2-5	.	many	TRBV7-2	TGTGCCAGCAGCTTTTTCCGGGGCGGTGGAGAGACCCAGTACTTC	CASSFFRGGGETQYF
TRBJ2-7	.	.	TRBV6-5	TGTGCCAGCAGTTACACCGGACTTCACGGCGCGCAGTACTTC	CASSYTGLHGAQYF
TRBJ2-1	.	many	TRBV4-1	TGCGCCAGCAGCCAAGATCTAATGGGGGTGATTTCCTACAATGAGCAGTTCTTC	CASSQDLMGVISYNEQFF
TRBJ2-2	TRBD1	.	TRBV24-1	TGTGCCACCAGTGACTTGACAGGGGTCGGTGGCGGGGAGCTGTTTTTT	CATSDLTGVGGGELFF
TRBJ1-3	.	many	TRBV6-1	TGTGCCAGCAGCCCCCGACGGGGAAACACCATATATTTT	CASSPRRGNTIYF
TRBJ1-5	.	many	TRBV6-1	TGTGCCAGCAGCCCTCCCGGGGTTATGAGCAATCAGCCCCAGCATTTT	CASSPPGVMSNQPQHF
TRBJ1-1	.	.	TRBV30	TGTGCCTGGAGTCGGGGCGGCGTGGGGAACACTGAAGCTTTCTTT	CAWSRGGVGNTEAFF
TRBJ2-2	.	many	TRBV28	TGTGCCAGCAGTTTCGGGGGTTGGGGACCCGGGGAGCTGTTTTTT	CASSFGGWGPGELFF
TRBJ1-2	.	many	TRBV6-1	TGTGCCAGCAGTGAAGGGCTTTACATCGTTGATGGCTACACCTTC	CASSEGLYIVDGYTF
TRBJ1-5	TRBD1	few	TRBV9	TGTGCCAGCAGCGTAGGGGACAGTTCCAATCAGCCCCAGCATTTT	CASSVGDSSNQPQHF
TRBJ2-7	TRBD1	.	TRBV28	TGTGCCAGCAGTTCGATTTTGACCGGGACAGCCTCCTACGAGCAGTACTTC	CASSSILTGTASYEQYF
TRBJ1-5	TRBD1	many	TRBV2	TGTGCCAGCAGTGACGGGGACAGGGGGCGCGGTCAGCCCCAGCATTTT	CASSDGDRGRGQPQHF
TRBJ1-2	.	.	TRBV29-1	TGCAGCGCCTCTGAGAGTGGCTACACCTTC	CSASESGYTF
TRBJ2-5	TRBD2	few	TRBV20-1	TGCAGTGCTAATAGCGGGGGGGCTGGAGAGACCCAGTACTTC	CSANSGGAGETQYF
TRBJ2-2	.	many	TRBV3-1	TGTGCCAGCAGCCAAGTAATGTCCTCCACCGGGGAGCTGTTTTTT	CASSQVMSSTGELFF
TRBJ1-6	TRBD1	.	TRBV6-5	TGTGCCAGCAGTTACTTGGACAGGGGTAATTCACCCCTCCACTTT	CASSYLDRGNSPLHF